A single count supports the clone carrying this T cell receptor beta chain. TCRdb's copy holds only in-frame clones and misses some; the assay was immunoSEQ multiplex PCR. This table has about 110,000 clones, roughly 85% appearing once. The sample belongs to a study of blood T cell repertoires in COVID-19. Study as a whole: Collection of acute and convalescent COVID-19 samples took place in the United States, Italy and Spain. PBMCs, B-cell-depleted T cells, or T cells provided the cDNA or gDNA that made up the material.

The CDR3 is 12 residues long. Looked up from germline, CDR1 is SEHNR and CDR2 is FQNEAQ (reference sequence). Trimming removed 5 bases at V and 0 bases at J, with 4 bases between. J is TRBJ2-5 and V is TRBV7-9; unclear D gene. Sequencing was performed on peripheral blood. This sequence originates from an elderly woman with active or convalescent COVID-19. The CDR3 reads CASSPNQETQYF. CDR3 sequence (DNA): TGTGCCAGCAGCCCAAACCAAGAGACCCAGTACTTC.